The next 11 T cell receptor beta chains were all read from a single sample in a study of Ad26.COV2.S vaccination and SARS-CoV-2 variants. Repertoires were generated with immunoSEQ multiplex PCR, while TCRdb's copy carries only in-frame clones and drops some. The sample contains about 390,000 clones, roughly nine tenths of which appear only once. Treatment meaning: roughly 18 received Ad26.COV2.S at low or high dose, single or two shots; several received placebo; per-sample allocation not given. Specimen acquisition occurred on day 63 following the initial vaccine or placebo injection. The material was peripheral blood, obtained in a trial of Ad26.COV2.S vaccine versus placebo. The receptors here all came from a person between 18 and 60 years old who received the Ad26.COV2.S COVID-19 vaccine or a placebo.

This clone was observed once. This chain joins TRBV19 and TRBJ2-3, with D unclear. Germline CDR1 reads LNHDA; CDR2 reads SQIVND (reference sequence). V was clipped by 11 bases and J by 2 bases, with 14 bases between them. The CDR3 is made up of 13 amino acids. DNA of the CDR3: TGTGCCCTCAGAGACACCTCCACAGATACGCAGTATTTT. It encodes CALRDTSTDTQYF.

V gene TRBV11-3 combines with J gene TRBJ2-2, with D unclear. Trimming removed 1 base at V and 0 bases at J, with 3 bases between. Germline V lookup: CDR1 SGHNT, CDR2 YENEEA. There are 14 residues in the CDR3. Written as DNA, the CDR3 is TGTGCCAGCAGCTTAGTCTCGAACACCGGGGAGCTGTTTTTT. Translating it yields CASSLVSNTGELFF.

The CDR3 is CASSLMDYLAKNIQYF. DNA of the CDR3: TGTGCCAGCAGCTTGATGGATTATCTAGCCAAAAACATTCAGTACTTC. The gene calls are TRBV5-8 and TRBJ2-4, with unresolved D. The CDR3 sequence is 16 residues long. CDR1 is SGHTS, CDR2 YDEGEE, per germline. V was pared by 1 base and J by 0 bases, with 11 bases between.

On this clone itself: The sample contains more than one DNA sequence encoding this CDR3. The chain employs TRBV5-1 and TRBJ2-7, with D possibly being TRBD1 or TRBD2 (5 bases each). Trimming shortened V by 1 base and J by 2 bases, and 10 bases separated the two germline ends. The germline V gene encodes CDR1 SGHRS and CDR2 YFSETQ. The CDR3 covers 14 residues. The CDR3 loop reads CASSLMTGPYEQYF. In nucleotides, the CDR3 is TGCGCCAGCAGCTTGATGACGGGACCCTACGAGCAGTACTTC.

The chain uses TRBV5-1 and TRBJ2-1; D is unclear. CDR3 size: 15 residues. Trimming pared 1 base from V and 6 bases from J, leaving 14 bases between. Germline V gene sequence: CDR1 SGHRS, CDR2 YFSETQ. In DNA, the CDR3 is TGCGCCAGCAGCTTGCGAGACGGCTCGCCCAATGAGCAGTTCTTC. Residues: CASSLRDGSPNEQFF.

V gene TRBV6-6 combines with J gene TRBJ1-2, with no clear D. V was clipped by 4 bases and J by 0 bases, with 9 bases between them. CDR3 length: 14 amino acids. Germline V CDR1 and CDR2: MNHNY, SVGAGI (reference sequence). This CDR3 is CASSFPEANYGYTF. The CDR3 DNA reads TGTGCCAGCAGTTTTCCAGAAGCTAACTATGGCTACACCTTC.

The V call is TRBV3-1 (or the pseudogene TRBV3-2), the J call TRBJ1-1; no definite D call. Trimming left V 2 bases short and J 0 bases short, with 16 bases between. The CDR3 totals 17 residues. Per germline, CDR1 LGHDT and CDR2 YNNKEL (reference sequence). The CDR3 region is CASSQRIQKTMNTEAFF. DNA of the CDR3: TGTGCCAGCAGCCAAAGAATACAGAAGACCATGAACACTGAAGCTTTCTTT.

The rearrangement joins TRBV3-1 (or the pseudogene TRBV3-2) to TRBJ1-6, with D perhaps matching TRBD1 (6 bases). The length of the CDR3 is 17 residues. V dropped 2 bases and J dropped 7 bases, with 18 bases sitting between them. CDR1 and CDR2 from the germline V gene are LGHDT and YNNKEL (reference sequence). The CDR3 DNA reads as TGTGCCAGCAGCCAAAGCGGAGGGGACATCGTCAATTCACCCCTCCACTTT. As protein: CASSQSGGDIVNSPLHF.

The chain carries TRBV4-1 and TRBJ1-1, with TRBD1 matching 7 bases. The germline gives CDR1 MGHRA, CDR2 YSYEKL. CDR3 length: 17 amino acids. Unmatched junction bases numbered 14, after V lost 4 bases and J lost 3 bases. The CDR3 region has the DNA TGCGCCAGCAGCCTGATCCGGGACAGTCGTGCGGACACTGAAGCTTTCTTT. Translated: CASSLIRDSRADTEAFF.

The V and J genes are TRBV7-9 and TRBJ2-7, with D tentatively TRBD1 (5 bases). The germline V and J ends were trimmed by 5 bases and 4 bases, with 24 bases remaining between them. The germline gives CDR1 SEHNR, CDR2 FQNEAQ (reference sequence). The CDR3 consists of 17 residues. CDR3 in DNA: TGTGCCAGCAGCCTTATGTCTCTCAGGACAAGGGCTTACGAGCAGTACTTC. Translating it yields CASSLMSLRTRAYEQYF.

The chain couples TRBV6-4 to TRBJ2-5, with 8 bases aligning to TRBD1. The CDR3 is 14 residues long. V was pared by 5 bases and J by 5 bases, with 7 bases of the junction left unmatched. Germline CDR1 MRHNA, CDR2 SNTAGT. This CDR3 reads CASSPDREMETQYF. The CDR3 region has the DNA TGTGCCAGCAGTCCGGACAGGGAGATGGAGACCCAGTACTTC.